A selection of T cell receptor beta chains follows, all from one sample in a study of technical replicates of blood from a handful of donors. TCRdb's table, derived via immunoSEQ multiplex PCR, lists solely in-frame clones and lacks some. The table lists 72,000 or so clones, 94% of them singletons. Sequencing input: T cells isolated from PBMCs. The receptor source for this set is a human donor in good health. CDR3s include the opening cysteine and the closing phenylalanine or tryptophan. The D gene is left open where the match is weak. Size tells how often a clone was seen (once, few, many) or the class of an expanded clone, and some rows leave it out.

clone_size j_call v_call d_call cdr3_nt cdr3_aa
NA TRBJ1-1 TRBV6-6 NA TGTGCCAGCACCGGGAGTGGGGCCAAAGCTTTCTTT CASTGSGAKAFF
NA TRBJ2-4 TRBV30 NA TGTGCCTGGAATCAAGGACTTGGGAGCATTCAGTACTTC CAWNQGLGSIQYF
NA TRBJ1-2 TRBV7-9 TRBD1 TGTGCCAGCAGCCTAGGAGGGACAGGGGGCCTTGGCTACACCTTC CASSLGGTGGLGYTF
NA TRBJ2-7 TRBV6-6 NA TGTGCCAGCAGCCCGGGATTCCAGTACGAGCAGTACTTC CASSPGFQYEQYF
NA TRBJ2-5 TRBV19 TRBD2 TGTGCCAGTAGTCCCCCGGTTCAAGCGGGAATAGAGACCCAGTACTTC CASSPPVQAGIETQYF
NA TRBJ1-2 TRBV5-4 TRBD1 TGTGCCAGCAGCTCGGACAGGGACGATGGCTACACCTTC CASSSDRDDGYTF
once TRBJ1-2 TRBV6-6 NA TGTGCCAGCAGTTCCACAGGGTATGGCTACACCTTC CASSSTGYGYTF
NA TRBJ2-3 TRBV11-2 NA TGTGCCAGCAGCGCGACTGTGCTCCCTCAGGGACTCAGCACAGATACGCAGTATTTT CASSATVLPQGLSTDTQYF
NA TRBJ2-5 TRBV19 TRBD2 TGTGCCACCTCGGGAGCGGGGGAGACCCAGTACTTC CATSGAGETQYF
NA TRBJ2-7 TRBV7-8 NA TGTGCCAGCAGCTTAGTGGTCTCTGGAAATAGACTGTACGAGCAGTACTTC CASSLVVSGNRLYEQYF
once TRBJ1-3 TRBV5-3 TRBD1 TGTGCCAGAAGCTTGTGGGCCGGGACAGGTGGAAACACCATATATTTT CARSLWAGTGGNTIYF
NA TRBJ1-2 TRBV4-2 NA TGTGCCAGCAGCCAAGACCAGGGAAGCGCCTATGGCTACACCTTC CASSQDQGSAYGYTF
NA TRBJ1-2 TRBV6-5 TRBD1 TGTGCCAGCAGGCACAGGGGGTCTGGCTACACCTTC CASRHRGSGYTF
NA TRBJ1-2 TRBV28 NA TGTGCCAGCAGTTTTTGGGCAACCTATGGCTACACCTTC CASSFWATYGYTF
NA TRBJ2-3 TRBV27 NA TGTGCCAGCAGTACAGGGAGATCGACAGATACGCAGTATTTT CASSTGRSTDTQYF
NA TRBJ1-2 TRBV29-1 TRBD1 TGCAGCGTCGGACCGACAGGGGCTAACTATGGCTACACCTTC CSVGPTGANYGYTF
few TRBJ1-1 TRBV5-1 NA TGCGCCAGCATGAGAGACAGGAATGAAGCTTTCTTT CASMRDRNEAFF
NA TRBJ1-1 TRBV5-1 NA TGCGCCAGCAGCCTGACAGAGAACATGAACACTGAAGCTTTCTTT CASSLTENMNTEAFF
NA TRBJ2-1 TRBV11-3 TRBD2 TGTGCCAGCAGCTTAGATCGGGGACTAGCGGTTTACAATGAGCAGTTCTTC CASSLDRGLAVYNEQFF
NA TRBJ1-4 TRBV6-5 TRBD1 TGTGCCAGCAGTTTCAGGGACAGGGGGAACCAACTGTTTTTT CASSFRDRGNQLFF
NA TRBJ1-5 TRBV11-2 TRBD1 TGTGCCAGCAGCCCGGGGAGGGGACAGGGGGCGAGGCCCCAGCATTTT CASSPGRGQGARPQHF
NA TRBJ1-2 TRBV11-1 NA TGTGCCAGCAGCCCACAGGGTAACTATGGCTACACCTTC CASSPQGNYGYTF
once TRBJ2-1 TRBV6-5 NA TGTGCCAGCAGCCAGCTGACAGTTCTGAATGAGCAGTTCTTC CASSQLTVLNEQFF
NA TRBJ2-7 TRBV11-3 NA TGTGCCAGCAGCTTAAGGGGCGGCCTCTACGAGCAGTACTTC CASSLRGGLYEQYF
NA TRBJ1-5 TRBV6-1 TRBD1 TGTGCCAGCAGCCCGACAGGGTCAGCTTATCAGCCCCAGCATTTT CASSPTGSAYQPQHF
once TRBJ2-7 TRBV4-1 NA TGCGCCAGCAGCTCTATTAGCTCCTACGAGCAGTACTTC CASSSISSYEQYF
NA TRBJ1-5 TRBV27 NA TGTGCCAGCCGGAACAGGGTTGGACAGCCCCAGCATTTT CASRNRVGQPQHF
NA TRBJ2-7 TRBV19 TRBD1 TGTGCCAGTAGTTCACAGGGGGCGGCCTACGAGCAGTACTTC CASSSQGAAYEQYF
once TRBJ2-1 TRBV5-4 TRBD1 TGTGCCAGCAGCGGCGGGACAGGGGGCTACAATGAGCAGTTCTTC CASSGGTGGYNEQFF
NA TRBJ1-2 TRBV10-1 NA TGCGCCAGCAGTGAGTCGGGGAGGACCTACACCTTC CASSESGRTYTF
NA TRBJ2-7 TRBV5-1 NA TGCGCCAGCAGCTTGGCAGCGGAAGGCTACGAGCAGTACTTC CASSLAAEGYEQYF